The 5 T cell receptor beta chains in this list originate from one sample, sequenced in a study of T-cell reconstitution after alpha-beta-depleted transplantation in children. Unique molecular identifiers featured in how the TCRbeta library was prepared. TCRdb redid the calling of the PCR reads with MiXCR, one entry per CDR3 protein. The sample lists just over 950,000 distinct CDR3 sequences; around 30% were seen once. Sample: PBMCs, mostly from graft donor cells, taken 360 days after TCRalphabeta/CD19-depleted stem cell transplant. The source of these receptors is a boy in the first two years of life who had a stem cell transplant for SCID, so the T cells may come from the graft donor.

This sequence joins TRBV4-1 and TRBJ2-1; D not resolved. CDR1 is MGHRA, CDR2 YSYEKL, per germline. The ends were cut back, 2 bases at V and 10 bases at J, with 9 bases in the middle. CDR3 length: 12 amino acids. DNA for the CDR3: TGCGCCAGCAGCCAACCGGATGGCGAGCAGTTCTTC. Amino acid sequence: CASSQPDGEQFF.

The table lists this clonotype with a few counts. The chain employs TRBV27 and TRBJ1-5; no reliable D call. CDR3 length: 13 amino acids. V lost 3 bases and J 0 bases, leaving 3 bases between the germline ends. Germline CDR1 MNHEY, CDR2 SMNVEV (reference sequence). The CDR3, as DNA: TGTGCCAGCAGTTTCCATAGCAATCAGCCCCAGCATTTT. Encoded protein: CASSFHSNQPQHF.

The V call is TRBV24-1, the J call TRBJ2-2, with a possible D match to TRBD2 (6 bases). The CDR3 totals 14 residues. The V end lost 4 bases, the J end lost 2 bases, and 7 bases lay between the germline ends. Looked up from germline, CDR1 is KGHDR and CDR2 is SFDVKD. The CDR3 sequence: CATSELANTGELFF. CDR3 DNA sequence: TGTGCCACCAGTGAACTAGCAAACACCGGGGAGCTGTTTTTT.

The J gene is TRBJ2-1, the V gene TRBV20-1; TRBD2 aligns across 8 bases. Germline CDR1 and CDR2: DFQATT and SNEGSKA (reference sequence). CDR3 length: 14 residues. After removal of 5 bases from V and 4 bases from J, the junction contained 7 bases not matched to a gene. The CDR3 DNA sequence: TGCAGTGCTCTGGGACTAGGGGAATACAATGAGCAGTTCTTC. Translation: CSALGLGEYNEQFF.

The chain recombines TRBV7-7 with TRBJ2-5; D could derive from TRBD1 or TRBD2 (5 bases each). The CDR3 contains 14 residues. V was shortened by 0 bases and J by 4 bases, with 9 bases between the two germline ends. Germline loops: CDR1 SSHAT, CDR2 FNYEAQ (reference sequence). In DNA, the CDR3 is TGTGCCAGCAGCTTAGCTTTTGGGGGAGAGACCCAGTACTTC. Its translation is CASSLAFGGETQYF.